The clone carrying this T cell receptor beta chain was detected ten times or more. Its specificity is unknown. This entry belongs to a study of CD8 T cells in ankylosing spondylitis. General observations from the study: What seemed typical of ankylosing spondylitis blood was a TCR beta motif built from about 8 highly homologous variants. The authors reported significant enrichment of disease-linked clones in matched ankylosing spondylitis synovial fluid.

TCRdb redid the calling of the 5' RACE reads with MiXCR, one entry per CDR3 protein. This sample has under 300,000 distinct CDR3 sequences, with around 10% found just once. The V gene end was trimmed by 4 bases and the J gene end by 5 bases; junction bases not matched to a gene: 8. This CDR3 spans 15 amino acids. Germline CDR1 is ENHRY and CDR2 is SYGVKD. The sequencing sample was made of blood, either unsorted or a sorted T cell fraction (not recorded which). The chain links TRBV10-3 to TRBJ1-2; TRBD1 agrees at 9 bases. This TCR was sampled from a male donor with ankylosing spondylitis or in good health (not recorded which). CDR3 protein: CAISATDRGNYGYTF. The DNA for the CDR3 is TGTGCCATCAGTGCGACAGACAGGGGGAATTATGGCTACACCTTC.